Each of the 27 T cell receptor beta chains below was sequenced from the same sample in a study of shared clonotypes between healthy human individuals. The table came from immunoSEQ multiplex PCR; TCRdb's copy has only in-frame clones and leaves some out. The table records over a million clones, 75% to 80% of them present only once. Sequencing was carried out using memory CD4+ T cells from PBMCs. Subset given: CD45RA-negative fraction. The receptors were sampled from a man younger than 30 in good health. Some clones in this sample may be carry-over from other donors' samples.

CDR3 protein: CASNPTAGRTNEQFF. The CDR3 DNA reads as TGTGCCAGTAACCCCACAGCGGGAAGGACCAATGAGCAGTTCTTC. V gene TRBV19 combines with J gene TRBJ2-1; TRBD2 matches at 7 bases. Unmatched junction bases numbered 12, after V lost 7 bases and J lost 6 bases. The CDR3 runs 15 residues. Germline lookup yields CDR1 LNHDA and CDR2 SQIVND (reference sequence).

This CDR3 is CASKDPQGGEKLFF. DNA of the CDR3: TGCGCCAGCAAGGACCCACAGGGAGGAGAAAAACTGTTTTTT. The V and J genes are TRBV5-1 and TRBJ1-4; D might be TRBD1 (6 bases). The CDR3 consists of 14 residues. Trimming shortened V by 6 bases and J by 8 bases, and 17 bases separated the two germline ends. Looked up from germline, CDR1 is SGHRS and CDR2 is YFSETQ. Combining the CDR3 with reference TRBV5-1 and TRBJ1-4 gives the whole variable domain KAGVTQTPRYLIKTRGQQVTLSCSPISGHRSVSWYQQTPGQGLQFLFEYFSETQRNKGNFPGRFSGRQFSNSRSEMNVSTLELGDSALYLCASKDPQGGEKLFFGSGTQLSVL.

About this clone itself: This is likely an artifact of a read error, given a far larger clone one base away. In the same sample, other DNA sequences code for this CDR3. The genes are TRBV18 and TRBJ2-6; D perhaps matches TRBD2 (6 bases). V dropped 6 bases and J dropped 0 bases, with 15 bases sitting between them. From germline, CDR1 is KGHSH and CDR2 LQKENI. The CDR3 is 17 residues long. The CDR3 spells CASSSLGGTSGANVLTF. The CDR3 DNA sequence: TGTGCCAGCTCTAGTCTAGGAGGGACCTCTGGGGCCAACGTCCTGACTTTC.

The chain carries TRBV5-6 and TRBJ2-7, with 12 bases that match TRBD2. Germline V CDR1 and CDR2: SGHDT, YYEEEE. The CDR3 extends over 15 amino acids. The ends lost 4 bases at V and 4 bases at J; junction bases unmatched: 6. DNA of the CDR3: TGTGCCAGCAGCGGACGGACTAGCGGGATTTACGAGCAGTACTTC. It specifies CASSGRTSGIYEQYF.

This clone came up once. The rearrangement links TRBV4-1 to TRBJ1-2; D possibly corresponds to TRBD1 (6 bases). CDR1 is MGHRA, CDR2 YSYEKL, per germline. The CDR3 is made up of 15 amino acids. Trimming removed 1 base from V and 3 bases from J, with 12 bases in between. CDR3 protein: CASSQGEGGYYGYTF. The CDR3 DNA reads as TGCGCCAGCAGCCAAGGAGAGGGGGGCTACTATGGCTACACCTTC.

The chain employs TRBV5-6 and TRBJ1-1; 7 bases map to TRBD1. The CDR3 has 14 residues. V lost 5 bases, J lost 4 bases, and 8 bases stayed unmatched. From germline, CDR1 is SGHDT and CDR2 YYEEEE. This CDR3 is CASSAGTALTEAFF. As DNA, the CDR3 is TGTGCCAGCAGTGCCGGGACAGCTCTCACTGAAGCTTTCTTT.

On this clone itself: A read error likely explains this, since a far larger clone differs by one base. The chain joins TRBV2 to TRBJ1-1, with D hard to call. The V gene's germline CDR1 is SNHLY and CDR2 FYNNEI. This CDR3 contains 11 residues. The germline V and J ends were trimmed by 6 bases and 0 bases, with 2 bases remaining between them. The DNA of the CDR3 is TGTGCCAGCAGGATGAACACTGAAGCTTTCTTT. Translation: CASRMNTEAFF.

The genes are TRBV5-1 and TRBJ2-3, with D perhaps TRBD1 or TRBD2 (5 bases each). The germline V gene has CDR1 SGHRS and CDR2 YFSETQ. V was pared by 2 bases and J by 2 bases, with 15 bases between. The CDR3 covers 16 residues. The CDR3 nucleotides read TGCGCCAGCAGCTTCGCCCCCCAGGGAGTCACAGATACGCAGTATTTT. Translating it yields CASSFAPQGVTDTQYF.

Turning to this clone: A much larger clone sits a single nucleotide away, making a read error possible. Different DNA sequences within this sample yield the same CDR3. The chain combines TRBV6-6 with TRBJ1-1; D might be TRBD1 (5 bases). Germline assignment: CDR1 MNHNY and CDR2 SVGAGI (reference sequence). The CDR3 spans 13 residues. In DNA, the CDR3 is TGTGCCAGCAGTCGGGGCCTGAACACTGAAGCCTTCTTT. Amino acids: CASSRGLNTEAFF.

The sample holds a few counts of this clone. Different DNA sequences within this sample yield the same CDR3. The rearrangement joins TRBV5-1 to TRBJ1-1; no clear D. Germline loops: CDR1 SGHRS, CDR2 YFSETQ. Trimming took 2 bases from V and 2 from J, leaving 7 bases between them. The CDR3 totals 13 residues. The CDR3 region has the DNA TGCGCCAGCAGCTTAACAGCCAACACTGAAGCTTTCTTT. This encodes CASSLTANTEAFF. Full variable domain (outside the CDR3, taken from reference TRBV5-1 and TRBJ1-1): KAGVTQTPRYLIKTRGQQVTLSCSPISGHRSVSWYQQTPGQGLQFLFEYFSETQRNKGNFPGRFSGRQFSNSRSEMNVSTLELGDSALYLCASSLTANTEAFFGQGTRLTVV.

The V and J genes are TRBV30 and TRBJ2-5; D is ambiguous. The CDR3 is 14 amino acids. V lost 3 bases, J lost 4 bases, and 15 bases lay in between. Germline loops: CDR1 GTSNPN, CDR2 SVGIG (reference sequence). In DNA, the CDR3 is TGTGCCTGGAGGGTCACCTCGGTCCGAGAGACCCAGTACTTC. This gives the protein CAWRVTSVRETQYF. Full variable domain (missing parts from reference TRBV30 and TRBJ2-5): SQTIHQWPATLVQPVGSPLSLECTVEGTSNPNLYWYRQAAGRGLQLLFYSVGIGQISSEVPQNLSASRPQDRQFILSSKKLLLSDSGFYLCAWRVTSVRETQYFGPGTRLLVL.

This clone was recorded at least ten times. The V call is TRBV9, the J call TRBJ2-7, with 7 bases matching TRBD1. The germline gives CDR1 SGDLS, CDR2 YYNGEE. V shed 4 bases, J shed 0 bases, and the junction held 7 bases outside the gene matches. The CDR3 is 15 amino acids. CDR3 sequence reads: CASSPGQWDSYEQYF. The DNA for the CDR3 is TGTGCCAGCAGCCCGGGACAGTGGGACTCCTACGAGCAGTACTTC. Full variable domain (remainder filled in from reference TRBV9 and TRBJ2-7): DSGVTQTPKHLITATGQRVTLRCSPRSGDLSVYWYQQSLDQGLQFLIQYYNGEERAKGNILERFSAQQFPDLHSELNLSSLELGDSALYFCASSPGQWDSYEQYFGPGTRLTVT.

J is TRBJ2-1 and V is TRBV7-3, with a possible D match to TRBD1 (6 bases). The germline V gene has CDR1 SGHTA and CDR2 FQGTGA. V lost 1 base to trimming and J lost 8 bases, with 15 bases between them. The CDR3 has 15 amino acids. CDR3 DNA: TGTGCCAGCAGCTTAAATAGTCAGGGGAACCATGAGCAGTTCTTC. It yields the protein CASSLNSQGNHEQFF.

This chain uses TRBV18 with TRBJ1-1; D might be TRBD1 (5 bases). V shed 1 base and J shed 1 base, with 7 bases lying between them. Per the germline V gene, CDR1 is KGHSH and CDR2 is LQKENI. The CDR3 has 14 amino acids. The CDR3 region has the DNA TGTGCCAGCTCACCACTAACAGGGAACACTGAAGCTTTCTTT. Protein: CASSPLTGNTEAFF.

V usage is TRBV4-2 and J usage is TRBJ1-3; a possible D gene is TRBD1 (5 bases). The germline gives CDR1 LGHNA, CDR2 YNFKEQ. The CDR3 consists of 15 residues. V was shortened by 0 bases and J by 0 bases, with 6 bases between the two germline ends. The DNA of the CDR3 is TGTGCCAGCAGCCAAGAGGGGCACTCTGGAAACACCATATATTTT. Translated: CASSQEGHSGNTIYF.

The chain carries TRBV5-1 and TRBJ2-1; TRBD2 aligns across 7 bases. The CDR3 totals 15 residues. CDR1 is SGHRS, CDR2 YFSETQ, per germline. The V gene end was trimmed by 0 bases and the J gene end by 3 bases; junction bases not matched to a gene: 3. CDR3 residues: CASSLDLADYNEQFF. The DNA of the CDR3 is TGCGCCAGCAGCTTGGATCTAGCGGACTACAATGAGCAGTTCTTC.

This chain links TRBV30 with TRBJ1-5, with TRBD1 matching over 7 bases. The CDR3 sequence is 16 residues long. In germline, CDR1 is GTSNPN, CDR2 SVGIG (reference sequence). V gave up 3 bases and J gave up 1 base; unmatched junction bases: 9. The CDR3 loop reads CAWSRDRVGSNQPQHF. The DNA for the CDR3 is TGTGCCTGGAGCCGAGACAGGGTCGGGAGCAATCAGCCCCAGCATTTT.

The chain links TRBV5-5 to TRBJ2-2, with 9 bases matching TRBD1. V shed 4 bases and J 7 bases; nucleotides not matched to a gene: 5. CDR3 size: 14 residues. CDR1 is SGHKS and CDR2 is YYEKEE in the germline V gene (reference sequence). The CDR3 protein is CASSVQGAGGELFF. Here the CDR3 DNA reads TGTGCCAGCAGCGTACAGGGGGCTGGCGGGGAGCTGTTTTTT. Full variable domain (remainder filled in from reference TRBV5-5 and TRBJ2-2): DAGVTQSPTHLIKTRGQQVTLRCSPISGHKSVSWYQQVLGQGPQFIFQYYEKEERGRGNFPDRFSARQFPNYSSELNVNALLLGDSALYLCASSVQGAGGELFFGEGSRLTVL.

V usage is TRBV28 and J usage is TRBJ1-1; D is possibly TRBD1 (6 bases). V was clipped by 7 bases and J by 4 bases, with 13 bases between them. CDR3 size: 13 residues. Germline V gene sequence: CDR1 MDHEN, CDR2 SYDVKM. The CDR3 protein is CASKNGGGTEAFF. The DNA for the CDR3 is TGTGCCAGCAAAAATGGAGGGGGCACTGAAGCTTTCTTT.

The V and J genes are TRBV25-1 and TRBJ1-5, with a tentative D call TRBD1 (5 bases). Trimming removed 5 bases at V and 2 bases at J, with 10 bases between. Germline lookup yields CDR1 MGHDK and CDR2 SYGVNS. The CDR3 has 14 residues. Here the CDR3 DNA reads TGTGCCAGCAGTCAGGGCCACCGCAATCAGCCCCAGCATTTT. Translation gives CASSQGHRNQPQHF.

The V call is TRBV7-2, the J call TRBJ2-4; 8 bases match TRBD1. V gave up 3 bases and J gave up 6 bases; unmatched junction bases: 1. This CDR3 has 13 residues. Germline-derived CDR1 and CDR2 are SGHTA and FQGNSA. The CDR3 nucleotides read TGTGCCAGCAGCTTCCAGGGGGCAAACATTCAGTACTTC. Translating gives CASSFQGANIQYF.

This clone has more than one count but fewer than ten. The chain combines TRBV7-8 with TRBJ2-7, with TRBD2 matching over 8 bases. V trimming: 4 bases; J trimming: 8 bases; junction bases outside the gene matches: 22. In germline, CDR1 is SGHVS, CDR2 FQNEAQ. This CDR3 has 18 residues. The CDR3 loop is CASSSMRDSGAGVYKQYF. CDR3 DNA: TGTGCCAGCAGCTCCATGCGGGACTCGGGAGCGGGAGTGTATAAGCAGTACTTC.

This sequence joins TRBV5-1 and TRBJ1-4; 7 bases align to TRBD1. With V trimmed by 4 bases and J by 7 bases, 10 bases remained unmatched. The CDR3 totals 15 residues. Germline assignment: CDR1 SGHRS and CDR2 YFSETQ. The CDR3 is CASSRAGTDGEKLFF. CDR3 bases: TGCGCCAGCAGCAGGGCCGGGACAGATGGTGAAAAACTGTTTTTT. The full variable domain, its missing parts supplied by reference TRBV5-1 and TRBJ1-4, is KAGVTQTPRYLIKTRGQQVTLSCSPISGHRSVSWYQQTPGQGLQFLFEYFSETQRNKGNFPGRFSGRQFSNSRSEMNVSTLELGDSALYLCASSRAGTDGEKLFFGSGTQLSVL.

The chain uses TRBV4-1 and TRBJ2-6; 11 positions agree with TRBD1. The ends lost 3 bases at V and 2 bases at J; junction bases unmatched: 0. CDR1 MGHRA and CDR2 YSYEKL come from the germline V gene. The CDR3 extends over 16 amino acids. The CDR3 DNA reads TGCGCCAGCAGCCAGGGACAGGGGGCTGGGGCCAACGTCCTGACTTTC. Residues: CASSQGQGAGANVLTF.

The chain couples TRBV7-8 to TRBJ1-5, with 8 bases lining up with TRBD1. The CDR3 is 16 residues long. The germline V gene encodes CDR1 SGHVS and CDR2 FQNEAQ. Trimming cost V 5 bases and J 2 bases; bases outside gene matches: 8. As DNA, the CDR3 is TGTGCCAGCAGCGCAACCGACAGGGGTGGCAATCAGCCCCAGCATTTT. Encoded protein: CASSATDRGGNQPQHF.

The chain combines TRBV7-9 with TRBJ2-7, with unresolved D. This CDR3 has 11 residues. Trimming removed 2 bases from V and 7 bases from J, with 6 bases in between. The V gene's germline CDR1 is SEHNR and CDR2 FQNEAQ (reference sequence). The CDR3 here is CASSLYGEQYF. The CDR3 DNA sequence: TGTGCCAGCAGCTTATATGGGGAGCAGTACTTC.

The chain has TRBV30 and TRBJ1-3, with a weak D call TRBD1 (5 bases). Per germline, CDR1 GTSNPN and CDR2 SVGIG (reference sequence). The CDR3 is made up of 13 amino acids. V was clipped by 8 bases and J by 3 bases, with 14 bases between them. The CDR3 is CAQVGGFGNTIYF. CDR3 nucleotides: TGTGCCCAGGTGGGGGGATTTGGAAACACCATATATTTT.